This passage covers 17 T cell receptor beta chains from one sample sequenced in a study of tumor-infiltrating lymphocytes in oesophageal squamous cell carcinoma (dated by TCRdb to the mid-2010s). The method was PCR. These reads were obtained on an Illumina HiSeq 2000. The raw public reads went through TCRdb reprocessing: fastp at Q25, MiXCR clone calling, in-frame beta chains kept. Here each entry gathers all rows of one CDR3 protein and keeps the most common genes and DNA. In this sample the table shows 9,500 to 13,000 distinct CDR3 sequences, about 60% of which occur a single time. Around 30% of the sample goes to the ten largest clones. The specimen was esophageal tumor tissue. These receptor sequences come from a male donor with esophageal squamous cell carcinoma.

This clonotype was seen repeatedly, ten times or more. A much larger clone differs by one base, so this may be a read error. The rearrangement uses TRBV2 and TRBJ2-1, with unresolved D. With the DNA end fitting TRBJ2-7 better, the J assignment may be wrong. Germline V CDR1 and CDR2: SNHLY, FYNNEI. The CDR3 sequence is 16 residues long. The DNA of the CDR3 is TGTGCCAGCAGTGAAGCGCTTCGAGGCAGCTACAATGAGCAGTACTTC. Protein: CASSEALRGSYNEQYF.

A single count supports this clonotype. The chain has TRBV18 and TRBJ2-1; D perhaps matches TRBD1 (6 bases). With the DNA end fitting TRBJ2-7 better, the J assignment may be wrong. Germline values: CDR1 KGHSH, CDR2 LQKENI. CDR3 length: 14 amino acids. The CDR3 DNA reads as TGTGCCAGCTCACCCGACAGGAACGCTGGTGAGCAGTACTTC. This translates into CASSPDRNAGEQYF.

V usage is TRBV12-3 or TRBV12-4 and J usage is TRBJ2-4; D is unclear. The end of the DNA aligns better with TRBJ2-7, so the J call may be wrong. The CDR3 is made up of 14 amino acids. CDR3 sequence: CASSLGVLSYEQYF. The CDR3 bases are TGTGCCAGCAGTTTAGGGGTTCTTAGCTACGAGCAGTACTTC.

In this sample, this clonotype is medium-sized. The chain uses TRBV6-1 and TRBJ2-3; D unresolved. The CDR3 covers 16 residues. The germline V gene encodes CDR1 MNHNS and CDR2 SASEGT. V was trimmed by 4 bases and J by 1 base, leaving 15 bases between them. In DNA, the CDR3 is TGTGCCAGCAGTGCAGAGATGGGCCTTGGCACAGATACGCAGTATTTT. Residues: CASSAEMGLGTDTQYF.

This clonotype was seen more than once but under ten times. The rearrangement joins TRBV7-2 to TRBJ2-3; D gene unclear. The germline V gene has CDR1 SGHTA and CDR2 FQGNSA. Trimming removed 4 bases from V and 2 bases from J, with 4 bases in between. The CDR3 extends over 12 amino acids. The chain's CDR3 is CASSSFTDTQYF. CDR3 DNA sequence: TGTGCCAGCAGCTCATTCACAGATACGCAGTATTTT.

This clonotype was found many times. This chain connects TRBV24-1 to TRBJ1-5, with D possibly TRBD1 on 5 matching bases. The V end was cut by 10 bases, the J end by 3 bases, with 12 bases between. The CDR3 has 13 residues. Germline V CDR1 and CDR2: KGHDR, SFDVKD. CDR3 sequence: CATQAGHNQPQHF. The CDR3 nucleotides are TGTGCCACTCAAGCAGGGCACAATCAGCCCCAGCATTTT.

CDR3 in amino acids: CASSLQSPQPQHF. For the CDR3, the DNA is TGTGCCAGCAGTTTACAGAGCCCCCAGCCCCAGCATTTT. This chain links TRBV12-3 or TRBV12-4 with TRBJ1-4; D unresolved. The J call is in doubt because the DNA end fits TRBJ1-5 better. This CDR3 spans 13 amino acids.

This clonotype showed up just a few times. The chain couples TRBV20-1 to TRBJ1-5, with D tentatively TRBD1 (6 bases). The V gene's germline CDR1 is DFQATT and CDR2 SNEGSKA (reference sequence). Trimming took 3 bases from V and 5 from J, leaving 17 bases between them. The CDR3 length is 15 residues. CDR3 bases: TGCAGTGCTAGTTCCCCAGGGGAGGGCTATCAGCCCCAGCATTTT. Its translation is CSASSPGEGYQPQHF.

The genes are TRBV7-2 and TRBJ2-3; D is unresolved. The DNA end favors TRBJ2-7, so the J call may be wrong. The germline CDR1 and CDR2 sequences are SGHTA and FQGNSA. The CDR3 loop spans 13 amino acids. The CDR3 spells CASSLGTPYEQYF. CDR3 in DNA: TGTGCCAGCAGCTTAGGGACCCCCTACGAGCAGTACTTC.

The genes are TRBV7-7 and TRBJ2-5; 7 bases line up with TRBD1. The CDR3 sequence is 15 residues long. Trimming at V came to 3 bases and at J to 1 base, leaving 5 bases not matched to a gene. CDR1 is SSHAT and CDR2 is FNYEAQ in the germline V gene (reference sequence). The chain's CDR3 is CASSFGQAPQETQYF. In nucleotides, the CDR3 is TGTGCCAGCAGCTTTGGACAGGCGCCCCAAGAGACCCAGTACTTC.

This clonotype came up a few times. This chain connects TRBV7-2 to TRBJ2-3, with D perhaps matching TRBD2 (6 bases). V was pared by 3 bases and J by 0 bases, with 13 bases between. This CDR3 spans 16 amino acids. Per the germline V gene, CDR1 is SGHTA and CDR2 is FQGNSA. The CDR3 protein is CASSFSSGFSTDTQYF. CDR3 bases: TGTGCCAGCAGCTTTTCGAGCGGGTTTAGCACAGATACGCAGTATTTT.

J is TRBJ2-7 and V is TRBV7-8, with 8 bases fitting TRBD1. V shed 2 bases, J shed 3 bases, and the junction held 12 bases outside the gene matches. The length of the CDR3 is 17 residues. CDR1 SGHVS and CDR2 FQNEAQ come from the germline V gene. DNA of the CDR3: TGTGCCAGCAGCTTAAAATTTAATACAGGACAGGGCTACGAGCAGTACTTC. This sequence encodes CASSLKFNTGQGYEQYF.

This clonotype is classed as medium-sized. CDR3 DNA sequence: TGTGCCAGCAGCTTGGTTTCTACGGCGGGTTACAATGAGCAGTTCTTC. It yields the protein CASSLVSTAGYNEQFF. V gene TRBV5-8 combines with J gene TRBJ2-1; tentatively, D is TRBD2 (5 bases). There are 16 residues in the CDR3. Trimming pared 0 bases from V and 4 bases from J, leaving 14 bases between. Germline V gene data show CDR1 as SGHTS and CDR2 as YDEGEE.

The genes are TRBV28 and TRBJ2-4; 8 nucleotides agree with TRBD1. The DNA matches TRBJ2-7 better at its end, which makes the J call doubtful. The germline gives CDR1 MDHEN, CDR2 SYDVKM. This CDR3 has 13 amino acids. The CDR3 loop is CASSSTGGYEQYF. In DNA form, the CDR3 reads TGTGCCAGCAGTTCCACAGGGGGGTACGAGCAGTACTTC.

This clonotype was seen at least ten times. The V gene is TRBV12-3 or TRBV12-4, the J gene TRBJ1-2; D unclear. Trimming took off 7 bases at V and 9 bases at J, with 12 bases between the two ends. The CDR3 runs 11 residues. The CDR3 is CASTVYGSYTF. DNA for the CDR3: TGTGCCAGCACTGTCTACGGAAGCTACACCTTC.

CDR3 DNA sequence: TGTGCCAGCAGCTTAACTTCGGGACAGTTCCCCTATGGCTACACCTTC. Translation gives CASSLTSGQFPYGYTF. The gene calls are TRBV7-3 and TRBJ2-7; 7 bases are shared with TRBD1. The J call may be faulty, since TRBJ1-2 better matches the DNA end. In germline, CDR1 is SGHTA, CDR2 FQGTGA. The CDR3 has 16 amino acids.

The rearrangement joins TRBV10-2 to TRBJ1-2; a possible D gene is TRBD1 (6 bases). Germline values: CDR1 WSHSY, CDR2 SAAADI. V lost 0 bases, J lost 7 bases, and 15 bases lay in between. The CDR3 loop spans 15 amino acids. CDR3 residues: CASSESAGAQGGYTF. Written as DNA, the CDR3 is TGCGCCAGCAGTGAGTCGGCAGGGGCCCAGGGTGGCTACACCTTC.